This T cell receptor beta chain was obtained from a study of TIL therapy for anti-PD-1-resistant metastatic lung cancer. Study-level information: Median tumor mutation burden was roughly 1.4 mutations per megabase.

The immunoSEQ assay was v3. The table came from immunoSEQ multiplex PCR; TCRdb's copy has only in-frame clones and leaves some out. The data contain approximately 24,000 clones, over 55% of them seen just once; the ten biggest clones take up approximately 7%. Time point: pre-treatment sample, taken before nivolumab and TIL therapy. Tumor tissue came from excised metastases, mostly pleural nodules or supraclavicular lymph nodes. Progressing patients received lymphodepletion, expanded TIL infusion and IL-2. Germline lookup yields CDR1 MNHNS and CDR2 SASEGT. This CDR3 is built from 15 residues. Trimming stripped 4 bases from V and 2 bases from J, with 15 bases between.

Sequenced here: tumor tissue, sampled at baseline. The chain recombines TRBV6-1 with TRBJ2-7; D remains ambiguous. The source of this sequence is a person aged 25-85 years with non-small cell lung cancer. The CDR3 region is CASSVNLDVTYEQYF. CDR3 nucleotide sequence: TGTGCCAGCAGTGTCAACCTAGACGTCACCTACGAGCAGTACTTC.